The 26 T cell receptor beta chains below all came from one sample that was sequenced in a study of T cells after somatic rescue of genetic block. Some clones are missing from TCRdb's copy, which holds only in-frame ones; the method was immunoSEQ multiplex PCR. The table records 88,000 or so clones, 80% to 90% of them present only once. Sequenced input: peripheral blood mononuclear cells (PBMCs). These receptors originate from a woman younger than 35.

CDR3 DNA: TGCGCCAGCAGCAAATTCACAGATACGCAGTATTTT. Translating gives CASSKFTDTQYF. The rearrangement joins TRBV5-1 to TRBJ2-3; D unclear. The germline gives CDR1 SGHRS, CDR2 YFSETQ. The germline V and J ends were trimmed by 4 bases and 2 bases, with 5 bases remaining between them. The CDR3 is 12 residues long.

V and J are TRBV25-1 and TRBJ2-6; D might be TRBD1 or TRBD2, each matching 5 bases. Germline CDR1 is MGHDK and CDR2 is SYGVNS. The V end was cut by 4 bases, the J end by 5 bases, with 9 bases between. This CDR3 has 14 amino acids. CDR3 in amino acids: CASSAGARANVLTF. CDR3 sequence (DNA): TGTGCCAGCAGTGCCGGGGCTCGGGCCAACGTCCTGACTTTC.

The chain uses TRBV9 and TRBJ2-7; D is unresolved. This CDR3 comprises 15 residues. V lost 0 bases and J lost 7, with 17 bases in between. From germline, CDR1 is SGDLS and CDR2 YYNGEE. This chain's CDR3 is CASSVGSVQPEEQYF. The DNA for the CDR3 is TGTGCCAGCAGCGTAGGTTCCGTACAGCCCGAAGAGCAGTACTTC.

The rearrangement joins TRBV28 to TRBJ1-3, with no clear D. V was pared by 3 bases and J by 3 bases, with 3 bases between. Germline V gives CDR1 MDHEN, CDR2 SYDVKM. CDR3 length: 12 amino acids. As DNA, the CDR3 is TGTGCCAGCAGTTTTGATGGAAACACCATATATTTT. Residues: CASSFDGNTIYF.

The chain recombines TRBV5-1 with TRBJ2-2; 12 nucleotides agree with TRBD2. The CDR3 is 15 residues long. Looked up from germline, CDR1 is SGHRS and CDR2 is YFSETQ. V trimming: 4 bases; J trimming: 3 bases; junction bases outside the gene matches: 1. The DNA of the CDR3 is TGCGCCAGCAGCGGGACTAGCGGGTACACCGGGGAGCTGTTTTTT. It encodes CASSGTSGYTGELFF.

This chain joins TRBV7-6 and TRBJ2-3, with 9 bases matching TRBD1. The CDR3 length is 16 residues. V was clipped by 2 bases and J by 6 bases; unmatched bases: 9. Germline CDR1 and CDR2: SGHVS and FNYEAQ. The chain's CDR3 is CASSLFEGTGLDTQYF. CDR3 DNA sequence: TGTGCCAGCAGCTTATTCGAAGGGACAGGGTTGGATACGCAGTATTTT.

This clone was seen many times. The gene calls are TRBV9 and TRBJ1-1, with TRBD1 as a possible D gene (6 bases). Germline assignment: CDR1 SGDLS and CDR2 YYNGEE. The length of the CDR3 is 14 residues. Deletions cut 0 bases from V and 4 bases from J, with 10 bases between. In nucleotides, the CDR3 is TGTGCCAGCAGCGTAGTTGGGGGCGGCACTGAAGCTTTCTTT. This sequence encodes CASSVVGGGTEAFF.

This chain links TRBV29-1 with TRBJ2-7, with 7 bases lining up with TRBD2. The CDR3 consists of 13 residues. Germline assignment: CDR1 SQVTM and CDR2 ANQGSEA. The ends lost 7 bases at V and 0 bases at J; junction bases unmatched: 6. The CDR3 coding sequence is TGCAGCGGGGGAGGGTATAACTCCTACGAGCAGTACTTC. Translated, it gives CSGGGYNSYEQYF.

The chain employs TRBV14 and TRBJ2-5; D is unclear. The V and J ends lost 1 base and 2 bases respectively, with 2 bases between them. Germline CDR1 reads SGHDN; CDR2 reads FVKESK. The CDR3 runs to 12 residues. CDR3 DNA: TGTGCCAGCAGCCAAGGACAAGAGACCCAGTACTTC. This gives the protein CASSQGQETQYF.

The chain combines TRBV6-1 with TRBJ1-5, with D possibly matching TRBD1 (5 bases). CDR1 is MNHNS, CDR2 SASEGT, per germline. This CDR3 contains 13 residues. V lost 7 bases to trimming and J lost 11 bases, with 18 bases between them. CDR3 in DNA: TGTGCCAGCACCCCCGCGGAGGGGATGTCCCAGCATTTT. This translates into CASTPAEGMSQHF.

The chain recombines TRBV4-3 with TRBJ2-3; 9 bases line up with TRBD1. CDR3 length: 13 residues. The J segment lost 12 bases and the V segment lost 2 bases, leaving 6 bases of the junction unmatched. CDR1 LGHNA and CDR2 YSLEER come from the germline V gene. CDR3 coding DNA: TGCGCCAGCAGCCAACAACCGGGACAGGGCCAGTATTTT. Protein: CASSQQPGQGQYF.

This clone was observed a few times. This chain links TRBV6-4 with TRBJ2-3; perhaps TRBD2 as D (7 bases). V shed 6 bases and J shed 3 bases, with 13 bases lying between them. Germline values: CDR1 MRHNA, CDR2 SNTAGT. The CDR3 spans 14 residues. For the CDR3, the DNA is TGTGCCAGCAGCGAAGGGGGGGCAACAGATACGCAGTATTTT. Its translation is CASSEGGATDTQYF.

The sample holds one count of this clone. The genes are TRBV25-1 and TRBJ1-1, with 7 bases that match TRBD1. This CDR3 contains 15 residues. After removal of 1 base from V and 1 base from J, the junction contained 3 bases not matched to a gene. The germline gives CDR1 MGHDK, CDR2 SYGVNS. CDR3 sequence reads: CASSEWAGGNTEAFF. The CDR3 region has the DNA TGTGCCAGCAGTGAATGGGCAGGGGGGAACACTGAAGCTTTCTTT.

The chain employs TRBV4-1 and TRBJ2-1; D may match TRBD1 or TRBD2 (6 bases each). The V and J ends lost 0 bases and 7 bases respectively, with 22 bases between them. The V gene's germline CDR1 is MGHRA and CDR2 YSYEKL. This CDR3 has 18 residues. The CDR3 DNA sequence: TGCGCCAGCAGCCAAGATTGGCTGACAGGAGGGGTGAGGAATGAGCAGTTCTTC. Its protein product is CASSQDWLTGGVRNEQFF.

The chain employs TRBV10-1 and TRBJ2-7; tentatively, D is TRBD1 or TRBD2 (5 bases each). Trimming cost V 7 bases and J 0 bases, with 7 bases left between them. CDR1 and CDR2 (germline): WNHNN, SYGVQD (reference sequence). This CDR3 is built from 12 residues. The CDR3 region has the DNA TGCGCCAGCAAGGGGAGCTCCTACGAGCAGTACTTC. Translating gives CASKGSSYEQYF.

This chain joins TRBV6-6 and TRBJ2-1; D gene uncertain. The CDR3 covers 13 residues. The germline V and J ends were trimmed by 2 bases and 5 bases, with 7 bases remaining between them. Germline V gene data show CDR1 as MNHNY and CDR2 as SVGAGI (reference sequence). The CDR3 protein is CASSYGPNNEQFF. CDR3 sequence (DNA): TGTGCCAGCAGTTACGGTCCCAACAATGAGCAGTTCTTC.

V and J are TRBV30 and TRBJ2-7; 7 nucleotides agree with TRBD1. The V and J ends lost 5 bases and 4 bases, in that order; junction bases with no gene match: 2. CDR1 and CDR2 from the germline V gene are GTSNPN and SVGIG (reference sequence). The CDR3 runs 11 residues. The CDR3 region has the DNA TGTGCCTGGGACAGGGAGTACGAGCAGTACTTC. Encoded protein: CAWDREYEQYF.

This rearrangement joins TRBV28 to TRBJ2-1; TRBD2 aligns across 12 bases. J gave up 6 bases and V 3 bases, and 12 bases lay outside the gene matches. The CDR3 has 18 amino acids. Germline CDR1 and CDR2: MDHEN and SYDVKM. CDR3 amino acids: CASSLGPASGRASNEQFF. CDR3 in DNA: TGTGCCAGCAGTTTGGGCCCGGCTAGCGGGAGGGCGTCCAATGAGCAGTTCTTC.

The chain is built from TRBV19 and TRBJ2-1; 7 bases map to TRBD2. Germline V gene data show CDR1 as LNHDA and CDR2 as SQIVND (reference sequence). The CDR3 runs to 16 residues. V lost 0 bases and J lost 6; bases outside the gene matches: 8. The CDR3 DNA reads as TGTGCCAGTAGTATAGATTTGGGGGAGGGCATCAATGAGCAGTTCTTC. It translates to CASSIDLGEGINEQFF.

The chain uses TRBV6-5 and TRBJ1-1; possibly TRBD1 for D (5 bases). Trimming removed 4 bases from V and 2 bases from J, with 14 bases in between. The germline V gene has CDR1 MNHEY and CDR2 SVGAGI. The CDR3 is 15 amino acids. Here the CDR3 DNA reads TGTGCCAGCAGTTCCCCGGGACGGGCAAACACTGAAGCTTTCTTT. This encodes CASSSPGRANTEAFF.

This rearrangement joins TRBV9 to TRBJ1-1, with 11 bases that match TRBD1. Germline CDR1 SGDLS, CDR2 YYNGEE. V lost 4 bases and J lost 4; bases outside the gene matches: 9. This CDR3 spans 16 amino acids. As DNA, the CDR3 is TGTGCCAGCAGCCCGCCCCTAGGGACAGGGGGCACTGAAGCTTTCTTT. Its protein product is CASSPPLGTGGTEAFF.

The chain combines TRBV14 with TRBJ1-3, with a possible D match to TRBD1 (5 bases). Germline CDR1 reads SGHDN; CDR2 reads FVKESK. V was cut by 1 base and J by 4 bases, with 11 bases left in between. The CDR3 runs 15 residues. CDR3 sequence (DNA): TGTGCCAGCAGCCAAGTTGGGGGAATCGGAAACACCATATATTTT. Translation gives CASSQVGGIGNTIYF.

This chain links TRBV29-1 with TRBJ1-2, with TRBD1 as a possible D gene (6 bases). The CDR3 covers 13 residues. Looked up from germline, CDR1 is SQVTM and CDR2 is ANQGSEA. V was trimmed by 7 bases and J by 4 bases, leaving 16 bases between them. The CDR3 is CSASQGSAYGYTF. The CDR3 DNA follows: TGCAGCGCTTCCCAGGGGTCCGCCTATGGCTACACCTTC.

The rearrangement links TRBV19 to TRBJ2-1; 8 nucleotides line up with TRBD2. The germline gives CDR1 LNHDA, CDR2 SQIVND (reference sequence). The CDR3 extends over 16 amino acids. J lost 0 bases, V lost 3 bases, and 4 bases had no gene match. CDR3 in amino acids: CASSIPSGSSYNEQFF. CDR3 coding DNA: TGTGCCAGTAGTATCCCCAGCGGGAGCTCCTACAATGAGCAGTTCTTC.

The V call is TRBV6-1, the J call TRBJ1-3; 7 nucleotides match TRBD1. The CDR3 has 16 amino acids. J was trimmed by 3 bases and V by 0 bases; bases with no gene match: 5. Germline loops: CDR1 MNHNS, CDR2 SASEGT. The CDR3 protein is CASSEAGQRFGNTIYF. In DNA form, the CDR3 reads TGTGCCAGCAGTGAAGCGGGACAGCGATTTGGAAACACCATATATTTT.

This clone has a handful of counts. The chain carries TRBV6-1 and TRBJ2-1, with TRBD2 matching over 10 bases. After removal of 3 bases from V and 1 base from J, the junction contained 3 bases not matched to a gene. This CDR3 is built from 16 residues. Germline V gene sequence: CDR1 MNHNS, CDR2 SASEGT. Here the CDR3 reads CASSDSGRVSYNEQFF. In DNA form, the CDR3 reads TGTGCCAGCAGTGACAGCGGGAGGGTGTCCTACAATGAGCAGTTCTTC.